This is a list of T cell receptor beta chains from one sample in a study of glioma-infiltrating T cells. TCRdb itself ran the multiplex PCR reads through MiXCR, one entry per CDR3 protein. The profile shows more than 300,000 distinct CDR3 sequences, roughly two fifths of them singletons. The specimen was glioma tissue, nonneoplastic brain tissue, or PBMCs (not recorded which). The receptors shown here come from a human donor with low-grade glioma or glioblastoma, undergoing nonglioma brain surgery, or in good health (not recorded which). Both conserved end residues are part of each CDR3. D genes are given only for firm matches. Part of the rows lack a size; the others show once, few, many or a class for expanded clones.

J,size,D,V,CDR3,DNA
TRBJ1-1,many,-,TRBV6-2/TRBV6-3,CASSYTGPEAFF,TGTGCCAGCAGTTACACCGGGCCTGAAGCTTTCTTT
TRBJ1-2,many,-,TRBV27,CASKLRDFPGSLSNGYTF,TGTGCCAGCAAACTAAGGGACTTTCCGGGATCCCTAAGTAACGGCTACACCTTC
TRBJ2-1,-,-,TRBV28,CASRSNRVSYNEQFF,TGTGCCAGCAGGTCAAATCGGGTCTCCTACAATGAGCAGTTCTTC
TRBJ1-5,-,TRBD1,TRBV19,CASRSDREGYSNQSQHF,TGTGCCAGTAGATCCGACAGGGAGGGATATAGCAATCAGTCCCAGCATTTT
TRBJ2-3,many,TRBD2,TRBV6-1,CASYPAGGPTDTQYF,TGTGCCAGCTACCCCGCGGGAGGGCCGACAGATACGCAGTATTTT
TRBJ1-5,few,TRBD1,TRBV7-2,CASSPETGNQPQHF,TGTGCCAGCAGCCCCGAGACAGGGAATCAGCCCCAGCATTTT
TRBJ2-5,few,TRBD2,TRBV25-1,CASSEPGLLAGLGYQETQYF,TGTGCCAGCAGTGAACCCGGATTGCTAGCGGGATTAGGGTACCAAGAGACCCAGTACTTC
TRBJ2-1,-,-,TRBV7-9,CASSLQQGGNEQFF,TGTGCCAGCAGCTTACAGCAGGGAGGCAATGAGCAGTTCTTC
TRBJ2-6,-,-,TRBV2,CASGQHRTGANVLTF,TGTGCCAGCGGTCAACACCGGACTGGGGCCAACGTCCTGACTTTC
TRBJ1-1,many,-,TRBV15,CATSSGPRAEAFF,TGTGCCACCAGCAGTGGCCCGAGGGCTGAAGCTTTCTTT
TRBJ2-3,-,-,TRBV4-1,CASSFERFTDTQYF,TGTGCCAGCAGCTTTGAGCGGTTCACAGATACGCAGTATTTT
TRBJ2-5,-,TRBD2,TRBV19,CASSQIAGTETQYF,TGTGCCAGTAGTCAAATAGCGGGAACAGAGACCCAGTACTTC
TRBJ2-1,once,-,TRBV6-1,CASRKVGSSYNEKFF,TGTGCCAGCAGAAAGGTGGGCAGCTCCTACAATGAGAAGTTCTTC
TRBJ1-5,many,-,TRBV15,CATSREQVYSNQPQHF,TGTGCCACCAGCAGAGAACAGGTGTATAGCAATCAGCCCCAGCATTTT
TRBJ2-1,-,TRBD2,TRBV5-4,CASSLLAESSYNEQFF,TGTGCCAGCAGCTTGCTAGCGGAAAGCTCCTACAATGAGCAGTTCTTC
TRBJ1-5,few,-,TRBV18,CASSPGTNQPQHF,TGTGCCAGCTCACCCGGTACCAATCAGCCCCAGCATTTT
TRBJ2-1,-,-,TRBV3-1,CASSNGRMAYNEQFF,TGTGCCAGCAGCAACGGACGGATGGCTTACAATGAGCAGTTCTTC
TRBJ2-5,-,-,TRBV6-2/TRBV6-3,CASSAVTVQETEYF,TGTGCCAGCAGTGCCGTGACAGTTCAAGAGACCGAGTACTTC
TRBJ2-7,few,TRBD1,TRBV28,CASNRDRKFSYEQYF,TGTGCCAGCAATCGGGACAGAAAGTTCTCCTACGAGCAGTACTTC
TRBJ2-3,many,TRBD1,TRBV15,CATSSPDRATQYF,TGTGCCACCAGCAGCCCGGACAGGGCTACGCAGTATTTT
TRBJ2-1,-,-,TRBV27,CASSYEVGPSYNEQFF,TGTGCCAGCAGCTATGAGGTGGGGCCCTCCTACAATGAGCAGTTCTTC
TRBJ2-2,few,-,TRBV20-1,CSARGDTGELFF,TGCAGTGCTAGGGGGGACACCGGGGAGCTGTTTTTT
TRBJ1-2,once,-,TRBV20-1,CSARDRNRDHGYTF,TGCAGTGCTAGAGATCGGAACAGGGACCATGGCTACACCTTC
TRBJ2-5,-,-,TRBV7-6,CASSPSGEGTQYF,TGTGCTAGCAGCCCGTCAGGGGAGGGGACCCAGTACTTC
TRBJ2-2,few,-,TRBV2,CASSKGSNTGELFF,TGTGCCAGCAGTAAAGGTTCCAACACCGGGGAGCTGTTTTTT
TRBJ2-7,-,TRBD1,TRBV28,CASSNSRGFYEQYF,TGTGCCAGCAGTAACTCCAGGGGGTTCTACGAGCAGTACTTC
TRBJ2-2,-,-,TRBV12-5,CASGLYTGELFF,TGTGCTAGTGGTTTGTACACCGGGGAGCTGTTTTTT
TRBJ2-7,-,-,TRBV4-3,CASSQDAGFSYEQYF,TGCGCCAGCAGCCAAGACGCGGGATTCTCCTACGAGCAGTACTTC
TRBJ2-3,-,-,TRBV12-3/TRBV12-4,CASGRMTYTQYF,TGTGCCAGTGGGAGGATGACATATACGCAGTATTTT
TRBJ2-5,-,-,TRBV6-5,CASSTLRGTRGETQYF,TGTGCCAGCAGTACTTTACGGGGCACTCGGGGAGAGACCCAGTACTTC
TRBJ2-7,-,-,TRBV27,CASSFIGFAPYNEQYF,TGTGCCAGCAGTTTTATCGGGTTCGCTCCCTACAATGAGCAGTACTTC